This T cell receptor beta chain was recorded in a study of cytomegalovirus exposure and HLA in healthy donors. For this clone: An end of the junction differs from the germline gene, which may be a read error.

PCR employed 60 Vbeta and 13 Jbeta primers. The assay was immunoSEQ multiplex PCR, and TCRdb's table has in-frame clones only and misses some. The table lists 180,000 or so clones, roughly 85% of them singletons. CDR1 and CDR2 (germline): MNHEY, SMNVEV (reference sequence). The CDR3 has 14 amino acids. This TCR derives from a man between 35 and 55 years old in good health and CMV-seropositive. J is TRBJ2-6 and V is TRBV27, with a possible D match to TRBD1 (5 bases). Sequencing was carried out using PBMCs. The CDR3 region is CASSFIPGANGLTF. The CDR3 region has the DNA TGTGCCAGCAGTTTTATTCCTGGGGCCAACGGCCTGACTTTC. Full variable domain (outside the CDR3, taken from reference TRBV27 and TRBJ2-6): EAQVTQNPRYLITVTGKKLTVTCSQNMNHEYMSWYRQDPGLGLRQIYYSMNVEVTDKGDVPEGYKVSRKEKRNFPLILESPSPNQTSLYFCASSFIPGANGLTFGAGSRLTVL.